These T cell receptor beta chains were read from a single sample in a study of blood T cell repertoires in COVID-19. The repertoire was sequenced with immunoSEQ multiplex PCR; TCRdb's copy has only in-frame clones and lacks some. Among just under 350,000 clones listed, around nine tenths were seen once. Sequenced input: peripheral blood. Receptors originate from a woman younger than 35 who had recovered from COVID-19. Both conserved end residues are part of each CDR3. The order of the fields is CDR3 length, J gene, D gene, V gene, CDR3 DNA, CDR3 protein. A D gene is named only where the DNA matches it firmly.

cdr3_length: 14; j_call: TRBJ1-1; d_call: NA; v_call: TRBV7-2; cdr3_nt: TGTGCCAGCAGCTTAGTTGCAGGGAACACTGAAGCTTTCTTT; cdr3_aa: CASSLVAGNTEAFF
cdr3_length: 18; j_call: TRBJ1-2; d_call: TRBD1; v_call: TRBV2; cdr3_nt: TGTGCCAGCACCCGCGTAGGGACAGGGATAAACAACGGCTATGGCTACACCTTC; cdr3_aa: CASTRVGTGINNGYGYTF
cdr3_length: 17; j_call: TRBJ1-1; d_call: TRBD1; v_call: TRBV2; cdr3_nt: TGTGCCAGCAACGAAAGGGACAGGGGTCAGGAGGGCACTGAAGCTTTCTTT; cdr3_aa: CASNERDRGQEGTEAFF
cdr3_length: 14; j_call: TRBJ1-2; d_call: NA; v_call: TRBV5-4; cdr3_nt: TGTGCCAGCACCTCTGAAACAGGGAACTATGGCTACACCTTC; cdr3_aa: CASTSETGNYGYTF
cdr3_length: 16; j_call: TRBJ2-3; d_call: TRBD2; v_call: TRBV15; cdr3_nt: TGTGCCACCAGCAAGCGGGAGCCCCCTTTCACAGATACGCAGTATTTT; cdr3_aa: CATSKREPPFTDTQYF
cdr3_length: 12; j_call: TRBJ2-3; d_call: NA; v_call: TRBV3-1/TRBV3-2; cdr3_nt: TGTGCCAGCAGCCAAGGCGGAGATACGCAGTATTTT; cdr3_aa: CASSQGGDTQYF
cdr3_length: 17; j_call: TRBJ2-3; d_call: TRBD1; v_call: TRBV18; cdr3_nt: TGTGCCAGCTCGCCACTCAGGACAGGGGGAAGCACAGATACGCAGTATTTT; cdr3_aa: CASSPLRTGGSTDTQYF
cdr3_length: 16; j_call: TRBJ1-1; d_call: TRBD1; v_call: TRBV7-9; cdr3_nt: TGTGCCAGCAGCTTAGTTGGGGGCAGGGGGATCACTGAAGCTTTCTTT; cdr3_aa: CASSLVGGRGITEAFF
cdr3_length: 14; j_call: TRBJ1-1; d_call: TRBD1; v_call: TRBV13; cdr3_nt: TGTGCCAGCAGCCGGGACAGGTTGAACACTGAAGCTTTCTTT; cdr3_aa: CASSRDRLNTEAFF
cdr3_length: 11; j_call: TRBJ2-1; d_call: NA; v_call: TRBV30; cdr3_nt: TGTGCCTGGACAGCCTACAATGAGCAGTTCTTC; cdr3_aa: CAWTAYNEQFF
cdr3_length: 15; j_call: TRBJ2-5; d_call: TRBD2; v_call: TRBV6-2/TRBV6-3; cdr3_nt: TGTGCCAGCAGCAAGCTAGCGGTAAACAGGGAGACCCAGTACTTC; cdr3_aa: CASSKLAVNRETQYF
cdr3_length: 16; j_call: TRBJ1-4; d_call: NA; v_call: TRBV4-1; cdr3_nt: TGCGCCAGCAGAAAAAATGTTGTTCGGGAGAATGAAAAACTGTTTTTT; cdr3_aa: CASRKNVVRENEKLFF
cdr3_length: 19; j_call: TRBJ2-2; d_call: TRBD2; v_call: TRBV7-9; cdr3_nt: TGTGCCAGCAGCTCAGGGGTTAGCGGGACGGTACGGAACACCGGGGAGCTGTTTTTT; cdr3_aa: CASSSGVSGTVRNTGELFF
cdr3_length: 16; j_call: TRBJ2-2; d_call: TRBD2; v_call: TRBV5-1; cdr3_nt: TGCGCCAGCAGCGTCCAGGCTAGCGGGAAAACCGGGGAGCTGTTTTTT; cdr3_aa: CASSVQASGKTGELFF
cdr3_length: 16; j_call: TRBJ2-2; d_call: NA; v_call: TRBV11-3; cdr3_nt: TGTGCCAGCAGCTTAGCCCGACTTGCGAACACCGGGGAGCTGTTTTTT; cdr3_aa: CASSLARLANTGELFF
cdr3_length: 15; j_call: TRBJ1-2; d_call: TRBD1; v_call: TRBV10-3; cdr3_nt: TGTGCCATCAGGGACAGGACAGACACGAACTATGGCTACACCTTC; cdr3_aa: CAIRDRTDTNYGYTF
cdr3_length: 14; j_call: TRBJ2-1; d_call: NA; v_call: TRBV11-2; cdr3_nt: TGTGCCAGCAGCTTTAGCGGTTCCTACAATGAGCAGTTCTTC; cdr3_aa: CASSFSGSYNEQFF
cdr3_length: 14; j_call: TRBJ2-4; d_call: NA; v_call: TRBV6-5; cdr3_nt: TGTGCCAGCAGTCGCCGGGACACTAAAAACATTCAGTACTTC; cdr3_aa: CASSRRDTKNIQYF
cdr3_length: 12; j_call: TRBJ1-1; d_call: NA; v_call: TRBV7-2; cdr3_nt: TGTGCCAGCCACTCCGGGCGCCGAGGGGCTTTCTTT; cdr3_aa: CASHSGRRGAFF
cdr3_length: 13; j_call: TRBJ1-1; d_call: NA; v_call: TRBV5-1; cdr3_nt: TGCGCCAGCCGATTAACGGGGGACACTGAAGCTTTCTTT; cdr3_aa: CASRLTGDTEAFF